This TCR beta chain was observed in a study of shared clonotypes between healthy human individuals. Assay: immunoSEQ multiplex PCR; the TCRdb copy retains only in-frame clones and omits some. The sample lists some 580,000 clones, 97% occurring once. The CDR3 length is 18 residues. Germline trimming cut 0 bases from V and 8 bases from J; bases unmatched to any gene: 10. Germline CDR1 and CDR2: SGHAT and FQNNGV. This chain joins TRBV11-2 and TRBJ2-3; 14 bases fit TRBD2. Sequenced input: naive CD4+ T cells sorted from blood. The subset denotes: CD45RA+ positively selected. The receptor was isolated from a woman between 25 and 40 years old in good health. The CDR3 region is CASSLDPGTSGRGGTQYF. For the CDR3, the DNA is TGTGCCAGCAGCTTAGACCCTGGGACTAGCGGGAGAGGGGGTACGCAGTATTTT. The full variable domain, rest sourced from reference TRBV11-2 and TRBJ2-3, is EAGVAQSPRYKIIEKRQSVAFWCNPISGHATLYWYQQILGQGPKLLIQFQNNGVVDDSQLPKDRFSAERLKGVDSTLKIQPAKLEDSAVYLCASSLDPGTSGRGGTQYFGPGTRLTVL.